This T cell receptor (beta chain) was sequenced for a study of Ad26.COV2.S vaccination and SARS-CoV-2 variants. Study background: Donor was assigned to the Ad26.COV2.S arm of trial COV1001.

General observations from the study: Spike-specific CD8+ and CD4+ T cell responses reportedly showed substantial breadth after vaccination. Total responses of T cells may have been underestimated by the analyses of TCR breadth and depth.

In regard to this clone: Its matching antigen is unknown.

Indicated treatment: some 19 received Ad26.COV2.S at low or high dose, single or two shots; 5 received placebo; per-sample allocation not given. At day 63 after the first vaccine or placebo injection, samples were drawn. Using immunoSEQ multiplex PCR, the repertoire was profiled, and TCRdb retains in-frame clones only, with some absent. The top ten hold roughly 10% of the sample, which has about 350,000 clones, approximately 86% seen once. This TCR was recovered from a person aged 18 to 65 who received the Ad26.COV2.S COVID-19 vaccine or a placebo. The sample here was peripheral blood, taken in a trial of Ad26.COV2.S vaccine versus placebo.

CDR3 loop: CASSQQESGNTIYF. CDR3 in DNA: TGTGCCAGCAGCCAGCAGGAATCTGGAAACACCATATATTTT. J is TRBJ1-3 and V is TRBV3-1 (or the pseudogene TRBV3-2); no definite D call. Germline values: CDR1 LGHDT, CDR2 YNNKEL (reference sequence). The CDR3 length is 14 residues. Trimming shortened V by 3 bases and J by 1 base, and 7 bases separated the two germline ends.